This T cell receptor (beta chain) was profiled in a study of T cell responses to AZD1222 COVID-19 vaccine. The wider study: Investigators merged groups given second doses at roughly 4 or roughly 12 weeks.

With respect to this clone: Antigen specificity is unknown.

Germline V gene sequence: CDR1 MDHEN, CDR2 SYDVKM. Trimming took 3 bases from V and 4 from J, leaving 13 bases between them. This CDR3 has 14 amino acids. Profiling relied on immunoSEQ multiplex PCR, and the TCRdb table lists in-frame clones only, not all of them. The repertoire consists of about 130,000 clones, with approximately 89% occurring once and the leading ten covering about 9.4%. General study findings and limits: Baseline seropositives among AZD1222 recipients totaled only 6 or 7. Researchers report vaccine-associated CD4 TCRs spanning spike, with dominance at 160-218 and 743-854.

The sequence was collected from an adult in good health. The sequencing used peripheral blood, collected on day 0 of AZD1222 vaccination. The rearrangement links TRBV28 to TRBJ2-7; TRBD1 is a possible D gene (6 bases). The CDR3 DNA reads TGTGCCAGCAGTTTTCGCGGACAGTTGTACGAGCAGTACTTC. Translating it yields CASSFRGQLYEQYF.